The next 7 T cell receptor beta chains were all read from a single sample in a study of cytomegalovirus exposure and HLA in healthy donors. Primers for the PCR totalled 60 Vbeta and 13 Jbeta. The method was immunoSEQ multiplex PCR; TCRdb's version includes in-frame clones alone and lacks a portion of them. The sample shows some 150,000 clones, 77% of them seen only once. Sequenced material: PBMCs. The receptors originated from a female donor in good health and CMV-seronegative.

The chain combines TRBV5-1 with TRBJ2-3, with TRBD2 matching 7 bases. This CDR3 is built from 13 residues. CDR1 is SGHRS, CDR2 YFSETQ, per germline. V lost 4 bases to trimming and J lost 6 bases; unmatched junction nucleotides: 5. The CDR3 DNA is TGCGCCAGCAGCCCACCCGGGAGGGATACGCAGTATTTT. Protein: CASSPPGRDTQYF.

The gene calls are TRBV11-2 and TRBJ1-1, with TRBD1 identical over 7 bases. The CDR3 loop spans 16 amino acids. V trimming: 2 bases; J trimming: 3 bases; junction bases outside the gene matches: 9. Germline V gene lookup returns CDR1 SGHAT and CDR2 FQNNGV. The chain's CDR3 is CASSLTLRGQHTEAFF. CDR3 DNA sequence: TGTGCCAGCAGCTTAACCCTGAGGGGGCAGCACACTGAAGCTTTCTTT.

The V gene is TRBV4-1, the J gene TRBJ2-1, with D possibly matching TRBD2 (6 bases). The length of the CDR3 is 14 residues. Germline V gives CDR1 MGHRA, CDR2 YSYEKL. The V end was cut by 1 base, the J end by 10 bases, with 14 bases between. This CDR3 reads CASSQAGVFGEQFF. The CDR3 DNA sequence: TGCGCCAGCAGCCAAGCGGGGGTGTTCGGCGAGCAGTTCTTC.

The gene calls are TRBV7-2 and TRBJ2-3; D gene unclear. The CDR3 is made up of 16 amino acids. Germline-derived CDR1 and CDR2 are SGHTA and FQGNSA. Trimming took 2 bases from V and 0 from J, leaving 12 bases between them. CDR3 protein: CASSLRRKSSTDTQYF. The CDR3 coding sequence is TGTGCCAGCAGCTTACGGCGGAAATCTAGCACAGATACGCAGTATTTT.

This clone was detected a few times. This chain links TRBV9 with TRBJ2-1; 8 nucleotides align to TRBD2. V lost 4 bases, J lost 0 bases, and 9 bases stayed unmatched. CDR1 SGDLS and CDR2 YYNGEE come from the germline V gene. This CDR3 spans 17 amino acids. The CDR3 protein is CASSPRGGSCSYNEQFF. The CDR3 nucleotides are TGTGCCAGCAGCCCGCGCGGGGGGTCTTGCTCCTACAATGAGCAGTTCTTC. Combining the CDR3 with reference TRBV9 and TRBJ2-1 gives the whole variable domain DSGVTQTPKHLITATGQRVTLRCSPRSGDLSVYWYQQSLDQGLQFLIQYYNGEERAKGNILERFSAQQFPDLHSELNLSSLELGDSALYFCASSPRGGSCSYNEQFFGPGTRLTVL.

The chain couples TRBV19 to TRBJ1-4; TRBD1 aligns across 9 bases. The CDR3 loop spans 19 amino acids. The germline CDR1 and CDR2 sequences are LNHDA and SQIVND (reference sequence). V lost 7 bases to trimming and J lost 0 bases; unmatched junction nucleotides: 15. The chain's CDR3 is CASTPGTGKWWSTNEKLFF. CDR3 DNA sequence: TGTGCCAGTACCCCGGGGACAGGGAAATGGTGGTCAACTAATGAAAAACTGTTTTTT.

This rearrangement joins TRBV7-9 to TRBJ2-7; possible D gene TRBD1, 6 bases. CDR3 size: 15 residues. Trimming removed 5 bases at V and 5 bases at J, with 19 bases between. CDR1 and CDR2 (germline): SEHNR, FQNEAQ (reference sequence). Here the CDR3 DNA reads TGTGCCAGCAGCCCACCCCGTACAGGGTGGGACGAGCAGTACTTC. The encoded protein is CASSPPRTGWDEQYF.